This entry is about one T cell receptor beta chain. The entry originates in a study of blood T cell repertoires in COVID-19. Overall study context: Sources were T cells, B-cell-depleted T cells, or PBMCs; the material itself was cDNA or gDNA.

J gave up 3 bases and V 3 bases, and 5 bases lay outside the gene matches. CDR1 and CDR2 from the germline V gene are MDHEN and SYDVKM. The CDR3 extends over 14 amino acids. As originally analysed: The assay estimated nucleated cells by amplifying reference gene primers. Measured with immunoSEQ multiplex PCR; TCRdb has only the in-frame clones, and not every one. For V, J and clone size, that table is used; D and trimming come from the DNA. The table lists 95,000 to 150,000 clones, more than 75% of them singletons. The source is a man aged 60 to 69 with acute or convalescent COVID-19. J is TRBJ2-7 and V is TRBV28; 7 positions agree with TRBD1. Source material: peripheral blood. The CDR3 sequence is CASSFPGQNYEQYF. The CDR3 coding sequence is TGTGCCAGCAGTTTCCCGGGACAGAACTACGAGCAGTACTTC.